Listed below are T cell receptor beta chains from one sample, sequenced in a study of molecular identifiers for immune sequencing clone quantification. TCRdb used MiXCR to reprocess the PCR reads, holding one entry per CDR3 protein. The table includes about 510,000 distinct CDR3 sequences, about a fifth detected once. The sample comprised naive CD8+ T cells from blood, with Jurkat cell RNA spiked in. The receptors come from a human donor in good health. Some libraries in this study had Jurkat cell RNA spiked in. Each CDR3 is given with its conserved first and last residue. The order of the fields is clone size, D gene, V gene, J gene, CDR3 DNA, CDR3 protein. The D gene is left open where the match is weak. Clone size, where shown, is once, few, many, or a class for clones that have expanded.

size: many; D: -; V: TRBV15; J: TRBJ2-3; DNA: TGTGCCACCAGCAGCGGTAGACCCGGAGTAACAGGCGATGATACGCAGTATTTT; CDR3: CATSSGRPGVTGDDTQYF
size: many; D: -; V: TRBV24-1; J: TRBJ2-3; DNA: TGTGCCACCAGTGGGCCTACCCCGCAGGGCAGCACAGATACGCAGTATTTT; CDR3: CATSGPTPQGSTDTQYF
size: many; D: -; V: TRBV20-1; J: TRBJ1-1; DNA: TGCAGTGCTAGCGGGATGAACACTGAAGCTTTCTTT; CDR3: CSASGMNTEAFF
size: -; D: TRBD1; V: TRBV28; J: TRBJ2-4; DNA: TGTGCCAGCAGCATCCCGACAGGGTACGACATTCAGTACTTC; CDR3: CASSIPTGYDIQYF
size: -; D: -; V: TRBV4-1; J: TRBJ2-1; DNA: TGCGCCAGCAGGGGGGGGGGACAGACGTTCTTC; CDR3: CASRGGGQTFF
size: -; D: -; V: TRBV7-2; J: TRBJ1-3; DNA: TGCGCCAGCAGCTTATGGGCCGACCCGCCTGGAACCACCATATATTTT; CDR3: CASSLWADPPGTTIYF
size: many; D: TRBD2; V: TRBV7-6; J: TRBJ2-3; DNA: TGTGCCAGCAGCCCCGAGGCTAGCGGGGTTCTAGATACGCAGTATTTT; CDR3: CASSPEASGVLDTQYF
size: few; D: TRBD2; V: TRBV10-3; J: TRBJ2-3; DNA: TGTGCCATCAGTGACCTAGGATTGGGAGGGCCGGATACGCAGTATTTT; CDR3: CAISDLGLGGPDTQYF
size: many; D: -; V: TRBV21-1; J: TRBJ2-5; DNA: TGTGCCAGCAGCAAAGCGCTAAAGGACCATACGGGCCAAGAGACCCAGTACTTC; CDR3: CASSKALKDHTGQETQYF
size: few; D: -; V: TRBV27; J: TRBJ1-5; DNA: TGTGCCAGCAGCTGGCCTGGTCAGCCCCAGCATTTT; CDR3: CASSWPGQPQHF
size: many; D: -; V: TRBV7-9; J: TRBJ2-5; DNA: TGTGCCAGCAGCCCCAGGTCGGAGACCCAGTACTTC; CDR3: CASSPRSETQYF
size: many; D: TRBD1; V: TRBV5-1; J: TRBJ2-7; DNA: TGCGCCAGCAGCTTGGCCCAGGGGGCTAACGAGCAGTACTTC; CDR3: CASSLAQGANEQYF
size: few; D: TRBD1; V: TRBV6-5; J: TRBJ2-4; DNA: TGTGCCAGCAGTTACTCTAGGGGACAGAAAAACATTCAGTACTTC; CDR3: CASSYSRGQKNIQYF
size: few; D: -; V: TRBV7-9; J: TRBJ1-3; DNA: TGTGCCAGCAGCCACACGGAGCGAGACACCATATATTTT; CDR3: CASSHTERDTIYF
size: -; D: TRBD1; V: TRBV19; J: TRBJ2-7; DNA: TGTGCCAGTAGTATCGAGGTAACAGGGGTTTACGAGCAGTACTTC; CDR3: CASSIEVTGVYEQYF
size: many; D: -; V: TRBV27; J: TRBJ1-5; DNA: TGTGCCAGCAGTCCCCTGGGGGGATATTTTAGCAATCAGCCCCAGCATTTT; CDR3: CASSPLGGYFSNQPQHF
size: few; D: -; V: TRBV4-2; J: TRBJ2-7; DNA: TGTGCCAGCAGCCACGACAGACAGTTCTCCTACGAGCAGTACTTC; CDR3: CASSHDRQFSYEQYF
size: once; D: -; V: TRBV6-2/TRBV6-3; J: TRBJ1-1; DNA: TGTGCCAGCGGCTGGCAGGATAGGACTGAAGCTCTCTTT; CDR3: CASGWQDRTEALF
size: -; D: -; V: TRBV27; J: TRBJ2-7; DNA: TGTGCCAGCAGTTTCGGAGGGGGCAACTTCTACGAGCAGTACTTC; CDR3: CASSFGGGNFYEQYF
size: few; D: -; V: TRBV30; J: TRBJ1-2; DNA: TGTGCCTGGAGCAGCAGTGGTGGCTGCACCTTC; CDR3: CAWSSSGGCTF
size: -; D: -; V: TRBV9; J: TRBJ1-3; DNA: TGTGCCAGCAGCGTGGGGTATTACTCTGGAAACACCATATATTTT; CDR3: CASSVGYYSGNTIYF
size: -; D: -; V: TRBV7-9; J: TRBJ2-3; DNA: TGTGCCAGCGCCCTGGGGGCGGATACGCAGTATTTT; CDR3: CASALGADTQYF
size: few; D: -; V: TRBV21-1; J: TRBJ2-7; DNA: TGTGCCAGCAGCAAAGACGACAGGGTCAGGTTGTACGAGCAGTACTTC; CDR3: CASSKDDRVRLYEQYF
size: many; D: TRBD1; V: TRBV5-5; J: TRBJ1-5; DNA: TGTGCCAGCAGACCGACAGGGGAACTCAATCAGCCCCAGCATTTT; CDR3: CASRPTGELNQPQHF
size: -; D: -; V: TRBV28; J: TRBJ1-5; DNA: TGTGCCACCAGAGAGGATTATTCTAGCAATCAGCCCCAGCATTTT; CDR3: CATREDYSSNQPQHF
size: few; D: -; V: TRBV12-5; J: TRBJ2-7; DNA: TGTGCTAGTGGACCCGCGACAGGCCCACACTCTGCCTACGAGCAGTACTTC; CDR3: CASGPATGPHSAYEQYF